The next 12 T cell receptor beta chains were all read from a single sample in a study of OX40 agonist ivuxolimab in advanced cancers. Libraries were prepared by immunoSEQ multiplex PCR; TCRdb keeps only in-frame clonotypes and omits some of them. The sample records about 34,000 clones, roughly 80% being singletons. This specimen consisted of CD4+ or CD8+ T cells sorted from blood, obtained in a trial of the OX40 agonist ivuxolimab. The receptors were sampled from an adult with an advanced solid tumor such as melanoma, head and neck, liver or kidney cancer.

DNA of the CDR3: TGTGCCAGCAGAAGAACAGATGAAGCTTTCTTT. Translation gives CASRRTDEAFF. The genes are TRBV6-5 and TRBJ1-1, with D unresolved. V gave up 6 bases and J gave up 7 bases, with 9 bases separating them. Germline V gives CDR1 MNHEY, CDR2 SVGAGI. This CDR3 is built from 11 residues.

CDR3 in DNA: TGCGCCAGCAGCCAAGGAAGGGCCAACAGGGATAACTATGGCTACACCTTC. Its protein is CASSQGRANRDNYGYTF. V usage is TRBV4-3 and J usage is TRBJ1-2, with TRBD1 as a possible D gene (6 bases). Trimming took off 1 base at V and 1 base at J, with 16 bases between the two ends. Germline assignment: CDR1 LGHNA and CDR2 YSLEER. The CDR3 totals 17 residues.

J is TRBJ1-3 and V is TRBV19; 7 positions agree with TRBD1. Germline CDR1 LNHDA, CDR2 SQIVND (reference sequence). The CDR3 has 16 residues. Trimming took 7 bases from V and 0 from J; bases not matched to a gene: 9. CDR3 loop: CASTVTGTFSGNTIYF. As DNA, the CDR3 is TGTGCCAGTACCGTGACAGGGACTTTCTCTGGAAACACCATATATTTT.

The chain joins TRBV19 to TRBJ2-5; 7 positions match TRBD2. The CDR3 is 13 amino acids. Trimming cost V 3 bases and J 2 bases; bases outside gene matches: 0. CDR1 is LNHDA and CDR2 is SQIVND in the germline V gene (reference sequence). For the CDR3, the DNA is TGTGCCAGTAGTATGCGGGGGCAAGAGACCCAGTACTTC. Its translation is CASSMRGQETQYF.

Sample share makes this clone medium-sized. This chain links TRBV10-2 with TRBJ1-2; tentative D call: TRBD1 (5 bases). Trimming shortened V by 8 bases and J by 3 bases, and 19 bases separated the two germline ends. This CDR3 comprises 15 residues. Germline values: CDR1 WSHSY, CDR2 SAAADI. The CDR3 loop reads CASVAPGGAYYGYTF. CDR3 coding DNA: TGCGCCAGCGTAGCCCCCGGCGGGGCGTACTATGGCTACACCTTC.

This chain connects TRBV5-1 to TRBJ2-1, with 12 positions matching TRBD1. CDR3 length: 16 residues. Per germline, CDR1 SGHRS and CDR2 YFSETQ. V was pared by 4 bases and J by 7 bases, with 9 bases of the junction left unmatched. CDR3 coding DNA: TGCGCCAGCAGCCTGCCCGGGACAGGGGGCCGGAATGAGCAGTTCTTC. Its protein product is CASSLPGTGGRNEQFF.

The chain has TRBV19 and TRBJ2-1; 9 bases match TRBD2. CDR1 and CDR2 from the germline V gene are LNHDA and SQIVND (reference sequence). Trimming took 1 base from V and 3 from J; bases not matched to a gene: 7. The CDR3 loop spans 17 amino acids. CDR3 loop: CASSIGSSGALYNEQFF. In DNA form, the CDR3 reads TGTGCCAGTAGTATAGGTTCTAGCGGGGCGCTCTACAATGAGCAGTTCTTC.

The chain has TRBV19 and TRBJ1-1; the D gene is possibly TRBD1 (6 bases). This CDR3 has 11 residues. Germline loops: CDR1 LNHDA, CDR2 SQIVND (reference sequence). The V end was cut by 3 bases, the J end by 11 bases, with 10 bases between. In DNA form, the CDR3 reads TGTGCCAGTAGTATTGGGACAATGGCTTTCTTT. Protein sequence: CASSIGTMAFF.

The rearrangement joins TRBV5-1 to TRBJ1-4; 11 positions match TRBD1. Germline V gene sequence: CDR1 SGHRS, CDR2 YFSETQ. The CDR3 sequence is 17 residues long. V dropped 5 bases and J dropped 2; count of bases not matched to a gene: 8. CDR3: CASSPGQGVSTNEKLFF. The CDR3 DNA reads as TGCGCCAGCAGTCCGGGACAGGGGGTATCTACTAATGAAAAACTGTTTTTT. Based on the CDR3 plus reference TRBV5-1 and TRBJ1-4, the full variable domain is KAGVTQTPRYLIKTRGQQVTLSCSPISGHRSVSWYQQTPGQGLQFLFEYFSETQRNKGNFPGRFSGRQFSNSRSEMNVSTLELGDSALYLCASSPGQGVSTNEKLFFGSGTQLSVL.

This sequence joins TRBV2 and TRBJ1-1; D ambiguous. The V and J ends lost 2 bases and 0 bases respectively, with 4 bases between them. The CDR3 has 13 residues. In germline, CDR1 is SNHLY, CDR2 FYNNEI. The CDR3 DNA reads TGTGCCAGCAGTGAACAGGTGAACACTGAAGCTTTCTTT. Protein product: CASSEQVNTEAFF. Full variable domain (outside the CDR3, taken from reference TRBV2 and TRBJ1-1): EPEVTQTPSHQVTQMGQEVILRCVPISNHLYFYWYRQILGQKVEFLVSFYNNEISEKSEIFDDQFSVERPDGSNFTLKIRSTKLEDSAMYFCASSEQVNTEAFFGQGTRLTVV.

In the case of this clone: The junction departs from germline at one end; a sequencing error may be responsible. The chain is built from TRBV5-1 and TRBJ2-7; D perhaps matches TRBD1 (6 bases). The CDR3 spans 13 residues. Looked up from germline, CDR1 is SGHRS and CDR2 is YFSETQ. CDR3 sequence reads: CASSFGQTYERYF. CDR3 in DNA: TGCGCCAGCAGCTTCGGACAGACCTACGAGCGGTACTTC.

This chain uses TRBV6-1 with TRBJ1-2; 7 bases line up with TRBD1. Germline trimming cut 6 bases from V and 3 bases from J; bases unmatched to any gene: 4. This CDR3 comprises 13 residues. The germline gives CDR1 MNHNS, CDR2 SASEGT. The chain's CDR3 is CASRTGWYYGYTF. The DNA for the CDR3 is TGTGCCAGCAGGACAGGGTGGTACTATGGCTACACCTTC.